This is a list of T cell receptor beta chains from one sample in a study of cytotoxic CD8 clonotypes in ibrutinib-treated CLL. Assay used: immunoSEQ multiplex PCR; TCRdb lists only in-frame clones, some missing. The sample has roughly 200,000 clones, 70% seen once. This sample comprised PBMCs, obtained after 12 months of ibrutinib treatment. These TCRs come from a human donor with chronic lymphocytic leukemia. Each CDR3 is given with its conserved first and last residue. The D gene is left open where the match is weak. Only part of the rows carry a size: once, few, many, or a class if the clone is expanded.

j_call v_call cdr3_length clone_size d_call cdr3_aa cdr3_nt
TRBJ2-5 TRBV9 15 NA TRBD1 CASSVRDRYQETQYF TGTGCCAGCAGCGTAAGGGACAGGTACCAAGAGACCCAGTACTTC
TRBJ1-1 TRBV6-5 13 NA NA CASRQGPNTEAFF TGTGCCAGCAGGCAGGGACCGAACACTGAAGCTTTCTTT
TRBJ2-7 TRBV5-1 15 once NA CASSPGGVSSYEQYF TGCGCCAGCAGCCCGGGTGGGGTGAGCTCCTACGAGCAGTACTTC
TRBJ1-4 TRBV30 15 NA TRBD1 CAWGDRGLSNEKLFF TGTGCCTGGGGGGACAGGGGGCTTAGTAATGAAAAACTGTTTTTT
TRBJ1-2 TRBV9 14 NA NA CASSAHTGSGGYTF TGTGCCAGCAGCGCACACACAGGGTCTGGAGGCTACACCTTC
TRBJ1-1 TRBV2 14 NA NA CASSWDTRNTEAFF TGTGCCAGCAGTTGGGACACCCGGAACACTGAAGCTTTCTTT
TRBJ2-7 TRBV28 16 NA TRBD2 CASGGQAGASWDEQYF TGTGCCAGTGGGGGGCAAGCGGGAGCTTCGTGGGACGAGCAGTACTTC
TRBJ1-1 TRBV28 14 NA NA CASNQGLRNTEAFF TGTGCCAGCAACCAGGGGCTTCGTAACACTGAAGCTTTCTTT
TRBJ2-7 TRBV5-5 14 NA TRBD1 CASSLTGDLHEQYF TGTGCCAGCAGCTTGACAGGGGATCTGCACGAGCAGTACTTC
TRBJ2-3 TRBV18 13 NA NA CASSPPGVNTQYF TGTGCCAGCTCACCCCCGGGGGTGAATACGCAGTATTTT
TRBJ2-1 TRBV29-1 13 NA TRBD1 CSVHRGRFGEQFF TGCAGCGTCCACAGGGGGCGCTTCGGTGAGCAGTTCTTC
TRBJ2-2 TRBV28 12 NA NA CASSFPTGELFF TGTGCCAGCAGTTTCCCCACCGGGGAGCTGTTTTTT
TRBJ2-7 TRBV7-6 15 NA NA CASSFWSGSSYEQYF TGTGCCAGCAGCTTCTGGTCAGGAAGCTCCTACGAGCAGTACTTC
TRBJ2-3 TRBV5-6 12 NA NA CASSFRITTQYF TGTGCCAGCAGCTTTAGAATAACTACGCAGTATTTT
TRBJ2-3 TRBV9 16 NA NA CASSLRGGGLEDTQYF TGTGCCAGCAGCCTCCGGGGAGGGGGACTGGAGGATACGCAGTATTTT
TRBJ1-1 TRBV4-3 14 NA NA CASSPSQGNTEAFF TGCGCCAGCAGCCCGTCTCAGGGAAACACTGAAGCTTTCTTT
TRBJ1-1 TRBV2 13 NA NA CASSPIPGLAAFF TGTGCCAGCAGCCCCATCCCGGGGCTGGCGGCTTTCTTT
TRBJ2-7 TRBV5-1 15 NA NA CASREGTWISYEQYF TGCGCCAGCAGGGAAGGGACATGGATCTCCTACGAGCAGTACTTC
TRBJ2-7 TRBV28 12 NA NA CASSPYSYEQYF TGTGCCAGCAGTCCCTATAGCTACGAGCAGTACTTC
TRBJ1-2 TRBV5-4 13 many TRBD1 CASTGDRVDGYTF TGTGCCAGCACCGGGGACAGGGTAGATGGCTACACCTTC
TRBJ2-3 TRBV19 16 NA TRBD2 CASSPRTSGRADTQYF TGTGCCAGTAGTCCCCGGACTAGCGGGAGAGCAGATACGCAGTATTTT
TRBJ1-3 TRBV30 15 NA NA CALHRYSGHGNTIYF TGTGCCCTACACCGATATTCAGGACACGGAAACACCATATATTTT